This T cell receptor beta chain was sequenced during a study of blood T cell repertoires in COVID-19. Turning to the study itself: Nucleic acid was either cDNA or gDNA, and it came from T cells, B-cell-depleted T cells, or PBMCs.

Germline loops: CDR1 MGHRA, CDR2 YSYEKL. V dropped 3 bases and J dropped 4; count of bases not matched to a gene: 10. This CDR3 contains 18 residues. Donors were grouped by their self-reported clinical history. Symptom resolution, clearance, or two negative PCRs marked donors in Cohort 3 as recovered. Per the original data handling: Amplification of reference gene primers provided the estimated nucleated cell counts. The table came from immunoSEQ multiplex PCR; TCRdb's copy has only in-frame clones and leaves some out. Clone size and the V and J calls come from that table; the DNA yielded D and trimming. The sample holds about 64,000 clones; around 90% are singletons and the top ten take over 9%.

The sequencing input was PBMCs or T cells enriched from blood (not recorded which). The rearrangement links TRBV4-1 to TRBJ2-1; TRBD2 aligns across 12 bases. The sequence came from a woman aged 40 to 50 who had recovered from COVID-19. The CDR3 loop is CASSQATSGGNLYNEQFF. The CDR3 DNA reads TGCGCCAGCAGCCAGGCAACTAGCGGGGGGAACCTGTACAATGAGCAGTTCTTC.